A single sample gave rise to the 4 T cell receptor beta chains below, sequenced in a study of T cells in Graves' hyperthyroidism and ophthalmopathy (dated by TCRdb to about 2019). The library came from multiplex PCR. Sequencer: Illumina HiSeq 2000. The TCR beta CDR3 regions were amplified from the RNA transcripts. For the first round of RT-PCR on the TCR CDR3, the HTBI primer set was used together with the Qiagen OneStep RT-PCR kit. The public sequencing data were trimmed at Q25 with fastp and processed into clonotypes with MiXCR by TCRdb, which kept only in-frame beta chains. Each record represents a unique CDR3 protein, reported with the most common genes and DNA among its rows. The sample includes fewer than 750,000 distinct CDR3 sequences, with about 14% observed a single time. The ten largest account for roughly an eighth of the sample. Sequencing was carried out using blood. The receptors were gathered from a woman in her 50s with Graves' ophthalmopathy.

DNA of the CDR3: TGTGCCAGCAGTTTAAGACTAGTAAGTGAGCAGTTCTTC. Protein sequence: CASSLRLVSEQFF. The chain links TRBV5-5 to TRBJ2-1, with D perhaps matching TRBD2 (6 bases). The germline CDR1 and CDR2 sequences are SGHKS and YYEKEE (reference sequence). V lost 5 bases and J lost 9, with 15 bases in between. There are 13 residues in the CDR3.

This clonotype came up many times. The rearrangement joins TRBV2 to TRBJ2-7; no clear D gene. The V gene lost 6 bases and the J gene lost 2 bases, with 11 bases spanning the gap. The CDR3 consists of 13 residues. CDR1 SNHLY and CDR2 FYNNEI come from the germline V gene. CDR3 residues: CASRKDGTYEQYF. The CDR3 DNA reads as TGTGCCAGCAGGAAGGACGGTACCTACGAGCAGTACTTC.

Ten or more counts support this clonotype. The DNA of the CDR3 is TGCAGTGCGTTTACCAGGGGGCTTGGAGATACGCAGTATTTT. Its protein product is CSAFTRGLGDTQYF. The chain has TRBV20-1 and TRBJ2-3; 8 nucleotides match TRBD1. The germline CDR1 and CDR2 sequences are DFQATT and SNEGSKA (reference sequence). The CDR3 consists of 14 residues. Trimming at V came to 6 bases and at J to 5 bases, leaving 10 bases not matched to a gene.

This clonotype was recorded many times. V and J are TRBV12-3 or TRBV12-4 and TRBJ1-5; the D gene is possibly TRBD1 (6 bases). The CDR3 covers 15 residues. Deletions cut 5 bases from V and 5 bases from J, with 16 bases between. DNA for the CDR3: TGTGCCAGCAGTCCCTTCTCCAGGGGCGATCAGCCCCAGCATTTT. This gives the protein CASSPFSRGDQPQHF.